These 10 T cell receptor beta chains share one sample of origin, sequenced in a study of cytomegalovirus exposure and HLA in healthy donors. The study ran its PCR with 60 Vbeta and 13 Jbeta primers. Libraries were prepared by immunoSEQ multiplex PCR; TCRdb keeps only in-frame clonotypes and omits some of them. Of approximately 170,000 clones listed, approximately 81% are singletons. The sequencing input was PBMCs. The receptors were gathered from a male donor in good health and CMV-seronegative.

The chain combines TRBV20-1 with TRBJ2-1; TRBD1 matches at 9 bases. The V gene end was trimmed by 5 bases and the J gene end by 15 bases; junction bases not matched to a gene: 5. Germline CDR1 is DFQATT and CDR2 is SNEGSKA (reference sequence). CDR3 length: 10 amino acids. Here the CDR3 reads CSASRDRVFF. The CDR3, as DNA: TGCAGTGCTTCCCGGGACAGGGTGTTCTTC.

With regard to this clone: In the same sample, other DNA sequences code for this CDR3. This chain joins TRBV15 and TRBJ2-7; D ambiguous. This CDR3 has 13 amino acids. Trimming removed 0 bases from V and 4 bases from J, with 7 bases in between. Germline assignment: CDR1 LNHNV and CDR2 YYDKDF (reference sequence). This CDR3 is CATSRDPGYEQYF. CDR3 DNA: TGTGCCACCAGCAGAGATCCCGGGTACGAGCAGTACTTC.

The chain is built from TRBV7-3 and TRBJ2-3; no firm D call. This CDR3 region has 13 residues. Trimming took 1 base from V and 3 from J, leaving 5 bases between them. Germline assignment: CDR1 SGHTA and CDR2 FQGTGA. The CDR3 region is CASSLSRTDTQYF. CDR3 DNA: TGTGCCAGCAGCTTAAGCCGGACAGATACGCAGTATTTT.

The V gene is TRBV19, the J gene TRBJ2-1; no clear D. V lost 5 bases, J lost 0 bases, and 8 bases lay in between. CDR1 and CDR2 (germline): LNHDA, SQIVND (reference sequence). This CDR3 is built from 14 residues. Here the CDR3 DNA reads TGTGCCAGTAGTTACCCCAGCTCCTACAATGAGCAGTTCTTC. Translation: CASSYPSSYNEQFF.

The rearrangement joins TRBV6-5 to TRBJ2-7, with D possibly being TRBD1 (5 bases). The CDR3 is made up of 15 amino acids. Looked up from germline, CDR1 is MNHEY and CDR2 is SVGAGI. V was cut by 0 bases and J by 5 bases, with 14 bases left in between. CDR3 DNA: TGTGCCAGCAGTTACTCTAAGGCAGGGCTTAACGAGCAGTACTTC. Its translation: CASSYSKAGLNEQYF.

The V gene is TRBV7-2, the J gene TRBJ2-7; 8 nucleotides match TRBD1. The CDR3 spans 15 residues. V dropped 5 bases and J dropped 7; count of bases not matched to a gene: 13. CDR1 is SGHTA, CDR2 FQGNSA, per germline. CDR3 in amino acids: CASSPLTGEVGEQYF. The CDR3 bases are TGTGCCAGCAGCCCGCTGACAGGGGAGGTAGGAGAGCAGTACTTC.

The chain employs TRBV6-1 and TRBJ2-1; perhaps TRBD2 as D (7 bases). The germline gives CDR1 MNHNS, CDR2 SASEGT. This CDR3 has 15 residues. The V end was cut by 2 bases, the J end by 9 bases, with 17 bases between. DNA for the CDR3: TGTGCCAGCAGTGAAAGGGGGGGCTACGTCCGTGAGCAGTTCTTC. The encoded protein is CASSERGGYVREQFF.

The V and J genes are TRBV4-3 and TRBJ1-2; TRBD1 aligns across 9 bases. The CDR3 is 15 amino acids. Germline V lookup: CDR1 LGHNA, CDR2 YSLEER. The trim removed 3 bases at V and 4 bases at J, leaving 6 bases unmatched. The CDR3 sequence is CASSQELTGGYGYTF. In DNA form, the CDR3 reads TGCGCCAGCAGCCAGGAACTGACAGGGGGCTATGGCTACACCTTC.

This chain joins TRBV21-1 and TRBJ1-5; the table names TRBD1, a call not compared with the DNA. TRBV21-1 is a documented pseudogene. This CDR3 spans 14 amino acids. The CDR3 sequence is CASSPRHSHQPQHF. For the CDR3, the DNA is TGTGCCAGCAGCCCTCGACACTCTCATCAGCCCCAGCATTTT.

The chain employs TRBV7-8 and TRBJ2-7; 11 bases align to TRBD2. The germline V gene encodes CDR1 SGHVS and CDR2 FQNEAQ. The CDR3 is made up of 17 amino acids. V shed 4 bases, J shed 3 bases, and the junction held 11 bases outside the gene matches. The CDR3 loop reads CASSSNLLAGEVYEQYF. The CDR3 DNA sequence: TGTGCCAGCAGCTCCAATTTACTAGCGGGAGAGGTCTACGAGCAGTACTTC.